Each of the 21 T cell receptor beta chains below was sequenced from the same sample in a study of blood T cell repertoires in COVID-19. Sequencing used immunoSEQ multiplex PCR; TCRdb keeps in-frame clones, though not all of them. The sample has about 62,000 clones, roughly 70% seen once; the top ten hold roughly 50%. The sequencing input was PBMCs or T cells enriched from blood (not recorded which). The receptors were gathered from a woman between 55 and 75 years old who had been exposed to COVID-19.

The rearrangement uses TRBV28 and TRBJ2-5; D possibly corresponds to TRBD2 (5 bases). Germline V gene sequence: CDR1 MDHEN, CDR2 SYDVKM. The CDR3 covers 13 residues. As DNA, the CDR3 is TGTGCTTCGTTGGCTAGCCCGGCTGGGACCCAGTACTTC. Translation: CASLASPAGTQYF.

The J gene is TRBJ1-1, the V gene TRBV6-5; 8 positions agree with TRBD1. The CDR3 covers 15 residues. CDR1 and CDR2 from the germline V gene are MNHEY and SVGAGI. Losses at the gene ends were 7 bases for V and 0 bases for J; bases not matched to a gene: 7. CDR3 DNA sequence: TGTGCCAGCACCGACAGGGGACTTATGAACACTGAAGCTTTCTTT. Translation gives CASTDRGLMNTEAFF.

The V call is TRBV19, the J call TRBJ1-5; no clear D. Trimming removed 4 bases at V and 9 bases at J, with 13 bases between. Looked up from germline, CDR1 is LNHDA and CDR2 is SQIVND (reference sequence). The CDR3 runs 13 residues. CDR3 residues: CASSTHRGAPQHF. For the CDR3, the DNA is TGTGCCAGTAGTACCCATCGGGGTGCGCCCCAGCATTTT.

The J gene is TRBJ1-3, the V gene TRBV6-5; tentative D call: TRBD1 (5 bases). This CDR3 comprises 12 residues. CDR1 is MNHEY, CDR2 SVGAGI, per germline. V gave up 5 bases and J gave up 9 bases, with 11 bases separating them. The CDR3 DNA reads TGTGCCAGCAGTCAGGGAACCTCCACCATATATTTT. This gives the protein CASSQGTSTIYF.

The chain joins TRBV30 to TRBJ1-1; D remains ambiguous. Trimming stripped 0 bases from V and 6 bases from J, with 11 bases between. Per the germline V gene, CDR1 is GTSNPN and CDR2 is SVGIG (reference sequence). The length of the CDR3 is 13 residues. This chain's CDR3 is CAWSVGSGAEAFF. CDR3 DNA: TGTGCCTGGAGTGTAGGCTCCGGGGCTGAAGCTTTCTTT.

This clone was detected only once. The chain is built from TRBV19 and TRBJ1-1, with D possibly matching TRBD1 (5 bases). Germline CDR1 is LNHDA and CDR2 is SQIVND (reference sequence). The CDR3 runs 20 residues. V was shortened by 7 bases and J by 0 bases, with 30 bases between the two germline ends. CDR3: CASTPPGQGPLEPMNTEAFF. As DNA, the CDR3 is TGTGCCAGTACCCCTCCAGGGCAGGGCCCCTTGGAACCCATGAACACTGAAGCTTTCTTT.

V is TRBV7-8 and J is TRBJ1-5, with D maybe TRBD1 (6 bases). CDR3 length: 16 amino acids. Germline CDR1 SGHVS, CDR2 FQNEAQ. V was trimmed by 5 bases and J by 7 bases, leaving 21 bases between them. CDR3 sequence: CASSREGLRGVQPQHF. The CDR3 DNA follows: TGTGCCAGCAGCAGGGAGGGACTCAGGGGAGTGCAGCCCCAGCATTTT.

The genes are TRBV15 and TRBJ1-6; the D gene is possibly TRBD1 (5 bases). V was clipped by 0 bases and J by 10 bases, with 13 bases between them. The CDR3 has 15 residues. CDR1 and CDR2 (germline): LNHNV, YYDKDF (reference sequence). CDR3 loop: CATSREKGKGSPLHF. The CDR3 DNA reads TGTGCCACCAGCAGAGAGAAGGGGAAAGGGTCACCCCTCCACTTT. Full variable domain (remainder filled in from reference TRBV15 and TRBJ1-6): DAMVIQNPRYQVTQFGKPVTLSCSQTLNHNVMYWYQQKSSQAPKLLFHYYDKDFNNEADTPDNFQSRRPNTSFCFLDIRSPGLGDTAMYLCATSREKGKGSPLHFGNGTRLTVT.

The chain employs TRBV5-6 and TRBJ1-6; D perhaps matches TRBD1 (5 bases). Germline V gene sequence: CDR1 SGHDT, CDR2 YYEEEE. Trimming shortened V by 5 bases and J by 7 bases, and 19 bases separated the two germline ends. CDR3 size: 16 residues. CDR3 sequence (DNA): TGTGCCAGCAGGAAAAGGGACTCTCTCTTCAATTCACCCCTCCACTTT. Encoded protein: CASRKRDSLFNSPLHF. The variable domain in full, with the rest retrieved from reference TRBV5-6 and TRBJ1-6, is DAGVTQSPTHLIKTRGQQVTLRCSPKSGHDTVSWYQQALGQGPQFIFQYYEEEERQRGNFPDRFSGHQFPNYSSELNVNALLLGDSALYLCASRKRDSLFNSPLHFGNGTRLTVT.

This clone occurred a few times. The chain has TRBV10-1 and TRBJ2-1, with 11 bases identical to TRBD2. V lost 0 bases, J lost 5 bases, and 3 bases stayed unmatched. Germline V CDR1 and CDR2: WNHNN, SYGVQD (reference sequence). The CDR3 length is 16 residues. CDR3: CASSESSGRANNEQFF. CDR3 coding DNA: TGCGCCAGCAGTGAGTCTAGCGGGAGGGCCAACAATGAGCAGTTCTTC.

This chain connects TRBV28 to TRBJ2-1; 9 bases agree with TRBD2. Trimming took 5 bases from V and 12 from J; bases not matched to a gene: 14. The germline CDR1 and CDR2 sequences are MDHEN and SYDVKM. The CDR3 contains 15 residues. CDR3 protein: CASSAIGAGGYLQFF. CDR3 DNA sequence: TGTGCCAGCAGTGCCATCGGGGCGGGAGGGTATCTGCAGTTCTTC.

The rearrangement links TRBV4-1 to TRBJ1-2; D is uncertain. This CDR3 is 15 amino acids long. Trimming took off 1 base at V and 3 bases at J, with 12 bases between the two ends. The germline V gene encodes CDR1 MGHRA and CDR2 YSYEKL. CDR3 residues: CASSQGPFTDYGYTF. The DNA for the CDR3 is TGCGCCAGCAGCCAAGGCCCTTTTACTGACTATGGCTACACCTTC.

The V and J genes are TRBV3-1 (or the pseudogene TRBV3-2) and TRBJ2-1; no firm D call. Looked up from germline, CDR1 is LGHDT and CDR2 is YNNKEL (reference sequence). The CDR3 sequence is 11 residues long. Trimming shortened V by 2 bases and J by 8 bases, and 4 bases separated the two germline ends. The CDR3 region is CASSQSYEQFF. CDR3 nucleotide sequence: TGTGCCAGCAGCCAATCCTATGAGCAGTTCTTC.

V and J are TRBV18 and TRBJ2-7, with TRBD2 matching 7 bases. Per germline, CDR1 KGHSH and CDR2 LQKENI. This CDR3 is built from 14 residues. V lost 3 bases and J lost 4; bases outside the gene matches: 6. This chain's CDR3 is CASSPGTILYEQYF. CDR3 in DNA: TGTGCCAGCTCACCCGGGACTATCTTATACGAGCAGTACTTC.

This clone was seen once. The chain couples TRBV6-5 to TRBJ1-3; TRBD1 agrees at 9 bases. Looked up from germline, CDR1 is MNHEY and CDR2 is SVGAGI. There are 15 residues in the CDR3. V trimming: 6 bases; J trimming: 3 bases; junction bases outside the gene matches: 6. CDR3 coding DNA: TGTGCCAGCAGAATCGGACAGGGGTATGGAAACACCATATATTTT. Its translation: CASRIGQGYGNTIYF.

This clone was counted ten times or more. This rearrangement joins TRBV12-3 or TRBV12-4 to TRBJ1-2; D is perhaps TRBD1 (6 bases). This CDR3 has 13 residues. V was clipped by 2 bases and J by 3 bases, with 7 bases between them. The CDR3 spells CASSLQGYYGYTF. The CDR3 coding sequence is TGTGCCAGCAGTTTACAGGGGTACTATGGCTACACCTTC.

The J gene is TRBJ2-3, the V gene TRBV6-1, with a tentative D call TRBD2 (5 bases). Germline values: CDR1 MNHNS, CDR2 SASEGT. The CDR3 runs 15 residues. The germline V and J ends were trimmed by 0 bases and 6 bases, with 13 bases remaining between them. The DNA for the CDR3 is TGTGCCAGCAGTGAAGCGCTAGGGAGCCTCGATACGCAGTATTTT. The encoded protein is CASSEALGSLDTQYF.

The rearrangement links TRBV6-5 to TRBJ1-1, with D possibly matching TRBD1 (5 bases). The V and J ends lost 7 bases and 4 bases respectively, with 16 bases between them. Germline assignment: CDR1 MNHEY and CDR2 SVGAGI. This CDR3 has 14 amino acids. This chain's CDR3 is CASTPGGDATEAFF. As DNA, the CDR3 is TGTGCCAGCACCCCTGGAGGGGACGCCACTGAAGCTTTCTTT.

V gene TRBV7-9 combines with J gene TRBJ1-2, with D perhaps TRBD1 (6 bases). Per germline, CDR1 SEHNR and CDR2 FQNEAQ (reference sequence). V was clipped by 11 bases and J by 6 bases, with 22 bases between them. The CDR3 is 14 amino acids. The CDR3 region is CAGYGGAPENGYTF. The CDR3, as DNA: TGTGCCGGATACGGGGGGGCGCCCGAGAATGGCTACACCTTC.

This sequence joins TRBV7-2 and TRBJ2-5, with TRBD2 matching 7 bases. The tail of the sequence fits TRBJ2-7 better, so the J call may be wrong. Germline CDR1 is SGHTA and CDR2 is FQGNSA. The CDR3 has 14 residues. CDR3 loop: CASSSRDYPYEQYF. CDR3 in DNA: TGTGCCAGCAGCTCCCGGGACTACCCCTACGAGCAGTACTTC.

The chain has TRBV28 and TRBJ2-6, with 7 bases that match TRBD2. The CDR3 spans 16 residues. CDR1 is MDHEN, CDR2 SYDVKM, per germline. Unmatched junction bases numbered 7, after V lost 8 bases and J lost 0 bases. DNA of the CDR3: TGTGCCAGCCGCCCGGGGGGAAACTCTGGGGCCAACGTCCTGACTTTC. It specifies CASRPGGNSGANVLTF.